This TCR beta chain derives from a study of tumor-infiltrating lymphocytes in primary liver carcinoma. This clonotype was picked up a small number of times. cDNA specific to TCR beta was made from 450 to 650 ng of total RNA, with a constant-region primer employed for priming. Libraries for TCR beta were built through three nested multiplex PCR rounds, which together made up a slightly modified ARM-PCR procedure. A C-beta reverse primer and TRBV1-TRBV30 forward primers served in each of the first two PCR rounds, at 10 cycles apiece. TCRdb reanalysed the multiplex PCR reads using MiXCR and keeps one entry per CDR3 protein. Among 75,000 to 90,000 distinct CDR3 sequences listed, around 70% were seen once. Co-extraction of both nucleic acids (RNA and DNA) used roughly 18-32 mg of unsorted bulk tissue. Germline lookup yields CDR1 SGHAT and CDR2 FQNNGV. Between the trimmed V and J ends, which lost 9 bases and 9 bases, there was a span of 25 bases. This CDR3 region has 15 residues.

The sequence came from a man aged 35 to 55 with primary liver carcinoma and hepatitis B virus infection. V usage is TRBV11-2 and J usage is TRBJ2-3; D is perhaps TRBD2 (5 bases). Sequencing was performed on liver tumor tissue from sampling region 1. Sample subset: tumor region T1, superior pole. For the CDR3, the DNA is TGTGCCAGAAGTGACGGAGGTAGCGAGAGACGGACGCAGTATTTT. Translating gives CARSDGGSERRTQYF.